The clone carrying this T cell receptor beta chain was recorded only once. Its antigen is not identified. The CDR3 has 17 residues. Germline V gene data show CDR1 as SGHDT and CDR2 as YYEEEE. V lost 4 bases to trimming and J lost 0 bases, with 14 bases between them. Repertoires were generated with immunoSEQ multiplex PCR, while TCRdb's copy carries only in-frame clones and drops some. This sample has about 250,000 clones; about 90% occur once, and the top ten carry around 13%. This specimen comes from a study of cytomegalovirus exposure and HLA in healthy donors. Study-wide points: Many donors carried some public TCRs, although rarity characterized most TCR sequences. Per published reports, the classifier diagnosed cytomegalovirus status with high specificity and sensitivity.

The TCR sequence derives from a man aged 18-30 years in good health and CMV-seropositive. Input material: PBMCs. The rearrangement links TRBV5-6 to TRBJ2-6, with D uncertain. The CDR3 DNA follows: TGTGCCAGCAGCCTGCCCTGGGTTAACTCTGGGGCCAACGTCCTGACTTTC. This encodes CASSLPWVNSGANVLTF.